Listed here are 8 T cell receptor beta chains from one sample, sequenced in a study of T cell responses to AZD1222 COVID-19 vaccine. Method: immunoSEQ multiplex PCR; TCRdb's copy keeps in-frame clones and lacks some. Here the sample spans around 180,000 clones, 88% being singletons. The source material was peripheral blood, sampled 28 days after the second AZD1222 dose. The receptors shown here come from an adult who received the AZD1222 COVID-19 vaccine.

The chain joins TRBV30 to TRBJ1-5, with D possibly matching TRBD1 (6 bases). Looked up from germline, CDR1 is GTSNPN and CDR2 is SVGIG (reference sequence). The CDR3 consists of 11 residues. Trimming removed 0 bases from V and 11 bases from J, with 8 bases in between. CDR3 in DNA: TGTGCCTGGAGTGTCGAGGGGGCCCAGCATTTT. It yields the protein CAWSVEGAQHF.

This sequence joins TRBV18 and TRBJ1-5, with 11 positions matching TRBD1. The CDR3 is 15 amino acids. Germline assignment: CDR1 KGHSH and CDR2 LQKENI. Unmatched junction bases numbered 8, after V lost 6 bases and J lost 7 bases. CDR3 protein: CASSLDRGLGQPQHF. The CDR3 coding sequence is TGTGCCAGCTCCCTGGACAGGGGGCTAGGGCAGCCCCAGCATTTT.

This chain joins TRBV10-3 and TRBJ1-1; TRBD1 matches 8 bases. The CDR3 has 14 amino acids. Germline CDR1 and CDR2: ENHRY and SYGVKD. V was clipped by 6 bases and J by 6 bases; unmatched bases: 9. As DNA, the CDR3 is TGTGCCATCAGCGAGGACAGGGCGGTCCCTGAAGCTTTCTTT. This encodes CAISEDRAVPEAFF.

This clone was recorded once. J is TRBJ1-5 and V is TRBV24-1; tentative D call: TRBD1 (6 bases). V lost 5 bases and J 9 bases, leaving 16 bases between the germline ends. The germline gives CDR1 KGHDR, CDR2 SFDVKD. This CDR3 is 14 amino acids long. The CDR3 region is CATSAKQGRLPQHF. CDR3 sequence (DNA): TGTGCCACCAGTGCTAAACAGGGAAGGCTGCCCCAGCATTTT.

This sequence joins TRBV6-6 and TRBJ1-3, with 9 positions matching TRBD1. V gave up 6 bases and J gave up 0 bases; unmatched junction bases: 3. CDR3 length: 15 amino acids. Germline values: CDR1 MNHNY, CDR2 SVGAGI (reference sequence). In DNA, the CDR3 is TGTGCCAGCAGGGACAGGGGAAGCTCTGGAAACACCATATATTTT. The encoded protein is CASRDRGSSGNTIYF.

The chain joins TRBV5-6 to TRBJ1-5; D is perhaps TRBD1 (6 bases). Trimming stripped 4 bases from V and 7 bases from J, with 12 bases between. The germline V gene has CDR1 SGHDT and CDR2 YYEEEE. CDR3 size: 13 residues. CDR3 amino acids: CASSGGGLQPQHF. CDR3 coding DNA: TGTGCCAGCAGCGGGGGCGGGTTACAGCCCCAGCATTTT.

The gene calls are TRBV7-9 and TRBJ2-7; either TRBD1 or TRBD2 may fit D (6 bases each). CDR3 length equals 14 residues. Germline lookup yields CDR1 SEHNR and CDR2 FQNEAQ (reference sequence). Trimming took 1 base from V and 4 from J, leaving 11 bases between them. The CDR3 region has the DNA TGTGCCAGCAGCTTAGGGCTAGGGGGGTACGAGCAGTACTTC. It yields the protein CASSLGLGGYEQYF.

V gene TRBV9 combines with J gene TRBJ2-7; 9 positions match TRBD1. Trimming at V came to 3 bases and at J to 2 bases, leaving 3 bases not matched to a gene. Germline V CDR1 and CDR2: SGDLS, YYNGEE. This CDR3 is 14 amino acids long. The CDR3 loop reads CASSAGTGPYEQYF. The CDR3 DNA follows: TGTGCCAGCAGCGCCGGGACAGGGCCCTACGAGCAGTACTTC. Filled out from reference TRBV9 and TRBJ2-7, the complete variable domain reads DSGVTQTPKHLITATGQRVTLRCSPRSGDLSVYWYQQSLDQGLQFLIQYYNGEERAKGNILERFSAQQFPDLHSELNLSSLELGDSALYFCASSAGTGPYEQYFGPGTRLTVT.